This passage covers 21 T cell receptor beta chains from one sample sequenced in a study of OX40 agonist ivuxolimab in advanced cancers. Profiling relied on immunoSEQ multiplex PCR, and the TCRdb table lists in-frame clones only, not all of them. The sample contains some 74,000 clones, 91% of which appear only once. The source material was CD4+ or CD8+ T cells sorted from blood, sampled in a trial of the OX40 agonist ivuxolimab. The receptors here all came from an adult with an advanced solid tumor such as melanoma, head and neck, liver or kidney cancer.

The chain employs TRBV4-1 and TRBJ1-5, with unresolved D. The CDR3 runs 17 residues. Germline lookup yields CDR1 MGHRA and CDR2 YSYEKL. Trimming left V 3 bases short and J 0 bases short, with 15 bases between. Here the CDR3 reads CASSQAWAADSNQPQHF. The CDR3, as DNA: TGCGCCAGCAGCCAGGCGTGGGCGGCGGATAGCAATCAGCCCCAGCATTTT.

V usage is TRBV10-3 and J usage is TRBJ2-2, with TRBD1 matching over 9 bases. The V gene's germline CDR1 is ENHRY and CDR2 SYGVKD. V lost 10 bases, J lost 6 bases, and 9 bases stayed unmatched. CDR3 size: 14 residues. The CDR3, as DNA: TGTGCCACCGGGCCCGGGACAGGGTCCGGGGAGCTGTTTTTT. Protein sequence: CATGPGTGSGELFF.

The sample holds one count of this clone. The genes are TRBV4-1 and TRBJ1-1; TRBD1 matches 7 bases. The CDR3 is made up of 15 amino acids. Germline V gene data show CDR1 as MGHRA and CDR2 as YSYEKL. The trim removed 1 base at V and 7 bases at J, leaving 9 bases unmatched. CDR3 coding DNA: TGCGCCAGCAGCCAAGTTTACAGGGGCAGGGGTGAAGCTTTCTTT. It encodes CASSQVYRGRGEAFF.

The chain joins TRBV11-2 to TRBJ1-1; no definite D call. The germline V gene encodes CDR1 SGHAT and CDR2 FQNNGV. The germline V and J ends were trimmed by 4 bases and 2 bases, with 11 bases remaining between them. The length of the CDR3 is 14 residues. The CDR3 sequence: CASSSGLYNTEAFF. The CDR3 nucleotides read TGTGCCAGCAGCTCCGGGCTGTACAACACTGAAGCTTTCTTT.

This rearrangement joins TRBV29-1 to TRBJ2-3; D gene unclear. The V gene lost 7 bases and the J gene lost 4 bases, with 18 bases spanning the gap. CDR1 is SQVTM and CDR2 is ANQGSEA in the germline V gene. This CDR3 contains 14 residues. Written as DNA, the CDR3 is TGCAGCGCAGCAGTGGGTGCCAGCGCAGATACGCAGTATTTT. This codes for CSAAVGASADTQYF.

The gene calls are TRBV2 and TRBJ2-5; 16 bases fit TRBD2. Looked up from germline, CDR1 is SNHLY and CDR2 is FYNNEI. CDR3 length: 17 amino acids. The J segment lost 2 bases and the V segment lost 5 bases, leaving 5 bases of the junction unmatched. The CDR3 DNA is TGTGCCAGCAGTCCTCCGGGACTAGCGGGGGGGCAAGAGACCCAGTACTTC. Translated: CASSPPGLAGGQETQYF.

The V call is TRBV5-1, the J call TRBJ1-3; D not certain. CDR1 SGHRS and CDR2 YFSETQ come from the germline V gene. This CDR3 region has 14 residues. The V end was cut by 0 bases, the J end by 3 bases, with 7 bases between. The CDR3 DNA follows: TGCGCCAGCAGCTTGGTGGGCTTTGGAAACACCATATATTTT. Its translation is CASSLVGFGNTIYF.

The rearrangement links TRBV6-1 to TRBJ2-3; the D gene is possibly TRBD2 (6 bases). Germline CDR1 and CDR2: MNHNS and SASEGT. V was pared by 9 bases and J by 3 bases, with 13 bases between. This CDR3 has 13 residues. The CDR3 sequence is CASGTFSTDTQYF. The CDR3, as DNA: TGTGCCAGTGGGACTTTTTCTACAGATACGCAGTATTTT.

The chain employs TRBV5-4 and TRBJ1-5, with D tentatively TRBD1 (6 bases). V was pared by 4 bases and J by 7 bases, with 15 bases between. In germline, CDR1 is SGHNT, CDR2 YYREEE (reference sequence). The CDR3 consists of 14 residues. CDR3 nucleotides: TGTGCCAGCAGCGAAGGGGGGTTGGCGCAGCCCCAGCATTTT. Translated: CASSEGGLAQPQHF.

The genes are TRBV19 and TRBJ2-7, with 13 bases lining up with TRBD2. Unmatched junction bases numbered 9, after V lost 6 bases and J lost 1 base. CDR3 length: 17 residues. The germline gives CDR1 LNHDA, CDR2 SQIVND (reference sequence). DNA of the CDR3: TGTGCCAGTAGCCAAGGGACTAGCGGGGTCTCATCCTACGAGCAGTACTTC. Its protein is CASSQGTSGVSSYEQYF.

This clone has only a few counts. The CDR3 DNA sequence: TGTGCCAGCAGCAACACAGGGCTCTCTGGCTACACCTTC. Protein: CASSNTGLSGYTF. J is TRBJ1-2 and V is TRBV6-5; the D gene is possibly TRBD1 (6 bases). Germline-derived CDR1 and CDR2 are MNHEY and SVGAGI. Trimming removed 6 bases from V and 7 bases from J, with 15 bases in between. This CDR3 region has 13 residues.

The CDR3 reads CASSGGPGANTEAFF. CDR3 DNA: TGTGCCAGCAGCGGAGGGCCGGGCGCGAACACTGAAGCTTTCTTT. The rearrangement uses TRBV7-6 and TRBJ1-1; D remains ambiguous. The ends were cut back, 5 bases at V and 1 base at J, with 14 bases in the middle. Per the germline V gene, CDR1 is SGHVS and CDR2 is FNYEAQ. The CDR3 spans 15 residues.

In the case of this clone: Distinct nucleotide sequences in the sample also encode this CDR3. The chain has TRBV6-5 and TRBJ1-2; TRBD1 agrees at 12 bases. Germline CDR1 is MNHEY and CDR2 is SVGAGI. This CDR3 region has 15 residues. The trim removed 6 bases at V and 4 bases at J, leaving 6 bases unmatched. This CDR3 reads CASSSGQGAGYGYTF. CDR3 bases: TGTGCCAGCAGCTCGGGACAGGGGGCGGGCTATGGCTACACCTTC.

The chain carries TRBV6-5 and TRBJ2-3, with a possible D match to TRBD1 (6 bases). This CDR3 spans 14 amino acids. The V end was cut by 5 bases, the J end by 0 bases, with 9 bases between. Germline loops: CDR1 MNHEY, CDR2 SVGAGI. The CDR3 coding sequence is TGTGCCAGCAGTCGGACAGCTAGCACAGATACGCAGTATTTT. Translating it yields CASSRTASTDTQYF.

V gene TRBV30 combines with J gene TRBJ1-5; 8 bases align to TRBD1. Germline V gene data show CDR1 as GTSNPN and CDR2 as SVGIG (reference sequence). The CDR3 contains 13 residues. After removal of 3 bases from V and 7 bases from J, the junction contained 5 bases not matched to a gene. The CDR3 loop is CAWSQGAGQPQHF. CDR3 nucleotide sequence: TGTGCCTGGAGCCAGGGGGCAGGGCAGCCCCAGCATTTT.

The V and J genes are TRBV7-8 and TRBJ1-4; 8 bases fit TRBD1. Germline CDR1 and CDR2: SGHVS and FQNEAQ. This CDR3 is built from 13 residues. V gave up 5 bases and J gave up 8 bases; unmatched junction bases: 4. The DNA of the CDR3 is TGTGCCAGCAGCAGAGGACAGGGCGAAAAACTGTTTTTT. It yields the protein CASSRGQGEKLFF.

The chain is built from TRBV30 and TRBJ1-2; the D gene is possibly TRBD1 (6 bases). The CDR3 has 12 amino acids. Trimming removed 4 bases at V and 6 bases at J, with 12 bases between. In germline, CDR1 is GTSNPN, CDR2 SVGIG (reference sequence). The CDR3 loop reads CAWTVGQHGYTF. For the CDR3, the DNA is TGTGCCTGGACCGTAGGACAGCATGGCTACACCTTC.

This chain links TRBV5-1 with TRBJ2-7; no reliable D call. The V end was cut by 1 base, the J end by 7 bases, with 15 bases between. Germline V CDR1 and CDR2: SGHRS, YFSETQ. CDR3 length equals 14 residues. CDR3 sequence: CASSLREPLGEQYF. DNA for the CDR3: TGCGCCAGCAGCTTGAGGGAACCACTGGGAGAGCAGTACTTC.

The chain uses TRBV2 and TRBJ1-1; 7 bases align to TRBD1. CDR1 SNHLY and CDR2 FYNNEI come from the germline V gene. CDR3 size: 14 residues. V shed 6 bases, J shed 1 base, and the junction held 5 bases outside the gene matches. The CDR3 DNA reads as TGTGCCAGCAGGGGGACAGAGGAGAACACTGAAGCTTTCTTT. Translation gives CASRGTEENTEAFF.

The rearrangement links TRBV29-1 to TRBJ2-3; no clear D. CDR1 and CDR2 from the germline V gene are SQVTM and ANQGSEA. This CDR3 spans 13 amino acids. V was trimmed by 7 bases and J by 2 bases, leaving 13 bases between them. CDR3 loop: CSGTLQNTDTQYF. CDR3 coding DNA: TGCAGCGGGACCCTCCAAAACACAGATACGCAGTATTTT.

The table lists this clone with a count of one. The V and J genes are TRBV10-1 and TRBJ1-1; a weak D match, TRBD1 (6 bases). Germline V lookup: CDR1 WNHNN, CDR2 SYGVQD (reference sequence). V was pared by 2 bases and J by 8 bases, with 12 bases between. The CDR3 spans 13 residues. The CDR3 sequence is CASSETPTGEAFF. The CDR3 DNA follows: TGCGCCAGCAGTGAGACCCCCACAGGGGAAGCTTTCTTT.